A single sample gave rise to the 10 T cell receptor beta chains below, sequenced in a study of T cells in women clearing cervical HPV infection. Sequencing used immunoSEQ multiplex PCR; TCRdb keeps in-frame clones, though not all of them. Its table records roughly 20,000 clones. Sequencing was performed on blood buffy coat. These receptor sequences come from a woman between 18 and 70 years old with a cervical HPV16 infection that either progressed to CIN3+ or cleared (not recorded which).

Worth noting for this clone: The read comes to an end 3 residues before the CDR3 does, leaving the germline J gene to fill in the end. The chain couples TRBV7-2 to TRBJ2-1; D gene ambiguous. Per germline, CDR1 SGHTA and CDR2 FQGNSA. The CDR3 totals 13 residues. V lost 6 bases and J lost 4, with 10 bases in between. This chain's CDR3 is CASRPTGYNEQFF. CDR3 DNA, as far as it was read: TGTGCCAGCAGACCCACCGGGTACAATGAG.

CDR3: CAWSSAATDTQYF. Partial CDR3 DNA: TGTGCCTGGAGTAGCGCAGCGACAGATACG. V and J are TRBV30 and TRBJ2-3; the D is unclear. The CDR3 goes on 3 residues after the read ends, and that part is filled in from the germline J gene. V gave up 2 bases and J gave up 3 bases, with 9 bases separating them. Germline CDR1 is GTSNPN and CDR2 is SVGIG (reference sequence). CDR3 length equals 13 residues.

Worth noting for this clone: The read finishes 3 residues shy of the CDR3 end, and the germline J gene is used to complete it. The rearrangement uses TRBV30 and TRBJ1-4; TRBD1 might be the D (6 bases). The CDR3 extends over 15 amino acids. Germline assignment: CDR1 GTSNPN and CDR2 SVGIG (reference sequence). The sequenced CDR3 bases are TGTGCCCGAAAGGACAGCTCCTCCTATAATTCACCA. This codes for CARKDSSSYNSP. The full CDR3 reads CARKDSSSYNSPLFF.

Points on this clone: The read ends 3 residues before the CDR3 terminus; that terminus is restored from the germline J gene. V usage is TRBV19 and J usage is TRBJ2-1; D might be TRBD2 (6 bases). Germline V lookup: CDR1 LNHDA, CDR2 SQIVND (reference sequence). The V end lost 4 bases, the J end lost 7 bases, and 14 bases lay between the germline ends. There are 14 residues in the CDR3. The CDR3 region is CASSTSSERNEQFF. The part of the CDR3 DNA that was read is TGTGCCAGTAGTACATCTAGCGAGCGGAATGAG. Supplemented by reference TRBV19 and TRBJ2-1, the full variable domain reads DGGITQSPKYLFRKEGQNVTLSCEQNLNHDAMYWYRQDPGQGLRLIYYSQIVNDFQKGDIAEGYSVSREKKESFPLTVTSAQKNPTAFYLCASSTSSERNEQFFGPGTRLTVL.

In regard to this clone: The read falls 3 residues short of the CDR3 end, and the missing part is taken from the germline J gene. The J gene is TRBJ2-3, the V gene TRBV19; TRBD1 agrees at 10 bases. Germline assignment: CDR1 LNHDA and CDR2 SQIVND (reference sequence). This CDR3 is built from 18 residues. With 1 base clipped from V and 0 bases from J, the junction kept 7 bases outside the gene matches. The CDR3 spells CASSIAVTGGPSTDTQYF. CDR3 bases read: TGTGCCAGTAGTATAGCTGTGACAGGGGGCCCTAGCACAGATACG.

As regards this clone: One end of the junction is discordant with germline, which a read error may explain. Other DNA sequences within the sample encode an identical CDR3. CDR3 DNA (partial): TGTGCCAGCAGCTTATTATCCGGCGGGAACACA. This translates into CASSLLSGGNT. The entire CDR3 protein reads CASSLLSGGNTIYF. The rearrangement uses TRBV7-2 and TRBJ1-3; D call uncertain. Sequencing ends 3 residues short of the CDR3 end; the germline J gene provides the rest. The CDR3 runs 14 residues. The V gene's germline CDR1 is SGHTA and CDR2 FQGNSA. Combining the CDR3 with reference TRBV7-2 and TRBJ1-3 gives the whole variable domain GAGVSQSPSNKVTEKGKDVELRCDPISGHTALYWYRQSLGQGLEFLIYFQGNSAPDKSGLPSDRFSAERTGGSVSTLTIQRTQQEDSAVYLCASSLLSGGNTIYFGEGSWLTVV.

Judged by frequency, this clone is medium-sized. The sequenced fragment ends 3 residues before the CDR3 boundary, so the rest is inferred from the germline J gene. The genes are TRBV11-2 and TRBJ2-1, with 7 positions matching TRBD2. CDR3 length equals 15 residues. J gave up 4 bases and V 4 bases, and 7 bases lay outside the gene matches. CDR1 is SGHAT, CDR2 FQNNGV, per germline. The CDR3 protein is CASSSPGGYYNEQFF. The part of the CDR3 DNA that was read is TGTGCCAGCAGCTCCCCCGGGGGGTATTACAATGAG.

A word on this clone: Read coverage stops 3 residues before the CDR3 terminus; the germline J gene supplies the remainder. The chain has TRBV2 and TRBJ2-1, with D maybe TRBD1 (5 bases). V was cut by 4 bases and J by 9 bases, with 16 bases left in between. The CDR3 spans 14 residues. The germline V gene has CDR1 SNHLY and CDR2 FYNNEI. The CDR3 here is CASSVRRSGAEQFF. The covered CDR3 bases are TGTGCCAGCAGTGTACGGAGAAGTGGGGCTGAG.

Of note for this clone: The read ends 3 residues before the CDR3 terminus; that terminus is restored from the germline J gene. The gene calls are TRBV18 and TRBJ2-1, with 11 bases fitting TRBD1. Germline CDR1 KGHSH, CDR2 LQKENI. This CDR3 has 17 residues. V lost 2 bases, J lost 8 bases, and 11 bases stayed unmatched. The CDR3 DNA, read in part, is TGTGCCAGCTCACCAATCTTCCCGGGACAGGGGGGCCATGAG. Translating it yields CASSPIFPGQGGHE. In full, the CDR3 reads CASSPIFPGQGGHEQFF.

Worth noting for this clone: The read terminates 3 residues ahead of where the CDR3 ends, so the germline J gene completes it. The chain couples TRBV2 to TRBJ1-1; unclear D gene. V lost 3 bases, J lost 1 base, and 6 bases lay in between. CDR3 length: 13 amino acids. Per the germline V gene, CDR1 is SNHLY and CDR2 is FYNNEI. CDR3 DNA (partial): TGTGCCAGCAGTGAGTTAGAGAACACTGAA. This encodes CASSELENTE. The CDR3 as a whole reads CASSELENTEAFF.